One and the same sample provided the 26 T cell receptor beta chains below, sequenced in a study of T cells in narcolepsy. Generated by immunoSEQ multiplex PCR, the TCRdb table keeps only in-frame clones and is missing some. The sample holds 25,000 to 30,000 clones; less than 85% are singletons and the top ten take 5% to 8.5%. Sequenced sample: memory (CD45RA-) CD4+ T cells from blood. The receptors originated from a human donor in good health.

Only one count was recorded for this clone. Here the CDR3 reads CASRRRGRGYEQYF. The DNA for the CDR3 is TGTGCCAGCAGGCGTCGGGGCAGGGGATACGAGCAGTACTTC. The chain has TRBV28 and TRBJ2-7; D may be TRBD1 (6 bases). The V end was cut by 6 bases, the J end by 4 bases, with 16 bases between. The CDR3 has 14 residues. Germline V lookup: CDR1 MDHEN, CDR2 SYDVKM.

This rearrangement joins TRBV5-1 to TRBJ1-1, with D possibly being TRBD1 (6 bases). Trimming cost V 0 bases and J 4 bases, with 10 bases left between them. Germline CDR1 and CDR2: SGHRS and YFSETQ. The CDR3 contains 14 residues. The chain's CDR3 is CASSLVLGGTEAFF. CDR3 nucleotide sequence: TGCGCCAGCAGCTTGGTTTTAGGGGGCACTGAAGCTTTCTTT. Filled out from reference TRBV5-1 and TRBJ1-1, the complete variable domain reads KAGVTQTPRYLIKTRGQQVTLSCSPISGHRSVSWYQQTPGQGLQFLFEYFSETQRNKGNFPGRFSGRQFSNSRSEMNVSTLELGDSALYLCASSLVLGGTEAFFGQGTRLTVV.

J is TRBJ2-4 and V is TRBV4-3, with D perhaps TRBD1 (6 bases). Germline values: CDR1 LGHNA, CDR2 YSLEER. Trimming removed 0 bases at V and 0 bases at J, with 9 bases between. This CDR3 is 16 amino acids long. The CDR3 DNA follows: TGCGCCAGCAGCCAAGATCCAGGGGTAGCCAAAAACATTCAGTACTTC. Encoded protein: CASSQDPGVAKNIQYF.

The J gene is TRBJ2-6, the V gene TRBV9, with TRBD2 matching over 7 bases. V lost 3 bases to trimming and J lost 7 bases; unmatched junction nucleotides: 4. This CDR3 comprises 14 residues. Germline V gene data show CDR1 as SGDLS and CDR2 as YYNGEE. Written as DNA, the CDR3 is TGTGCCAGCAGCGCACCAGCGGGAGCCAACGTCCTGACTTTC. As protein: CASSAPAGANVLTF.

This chain joins TRBV19 and TRBJ2-6; possible D gene TRBD2, 6 bases. The germline V gene has CDR1 LNHDA and CDR2 SQIVND (reference sequence). Trimming removed 6 bases at V and 1 base at J, with 10 bases between. The CDR3 consists of 15 residues. DNA of the CDR3: TGTGCCAGTAGGTTGGAGGGATCTGGGGCCAACGTCCTGACTTTC. This sequence encodes CASRLEGSGANVLTF.

In this sample, this clone turned up a few times. The chain joins TRBV18 to TRBJ2-2; D uncertain. The V gene lost 6 bases and the J gene lost 5 bases, with 16 bases spanning the gap. The CDR3 sequence is 15 residues long. The germline V gene has CDR1 KGHSH and CDR2 LQKENI. This CDR3 is CASSLQGQSTGELFF. CDR3 coding DNA: TGTGCCAGCTCTCTCCAAGGGCAAAGTACCGGGGAGCTGTTTTTT.

The chain uses TRBV7-2 and TRBJ1-3; D remains ambiguous. From germline, CDR1 is SGHTA and CDR2 FQGNSA. Trimming took 2 bases from V and 0 from J, leaving 11 bases between them. CDR3 size: 16 residues. The CDR3 DNA follows: TGTGCCAGCAGCTTATTGAACGTTATCTCTGGAAACACCATATATTTT. Its protein product is CASSLLNVISGNTIYF.

The CDR3 nucleotides read TGTGCCAGCAGCCCCCTTGTCGGGGCGGAAGAGACCCAGTACTTC. It codes for CASSPLVGAEETQYF. This chain links TRBV7-2 with TRBJ2-5, with D perhaps being TRBD1 or TRBD2 (5 bases each). The CDR3 spans 15 residues. Germline assignment: CDR1 SGHTA and CDR2 FQGNSA. The V and J ends lost 5 bases and 3 bases respectively, with 16 bases between them.

This clone has more than one count but fewer than ten. The CDR3 loop reads CASTDLGDLFF. As DNA, the CDR3 is TGCGCCAGCACCGATTTAGGGGATCTCTTCTTC. The chain couples TRBV5-1 to TRBJ2-1, with D possibly being TRBD1 (5 bases). The CDR3 covers 11 residues. CDR1 is SGHRS, CDR2 YFSETQ, per germline. V was shortened by 6 bases and J by 16 bases, with 17 bases between the two germline ends. The full variable domain, in which reference TRBV5-1 and TRBJ2-1 provide the parts outside the CDR3, is KAGVTQTPRYLIKTRGQQVTLSCSPISGHRSVSWYQQTPGQGLQFLFEYFSETQRNKGNFPGRFSGRQFSNSRSEMNVSTLELGDSALYLCASTDLGDLFFGPGTRLTVL.

V is TRBV6-6 and J is TRBJ2-2; 12 positions match TRBD2. The germline CDR1 and CDR2 sequences are MNHNY and SVGAGI (reference sequence). V dropped 6 bases and J dropped 3; count of bases not matched to a gene: 5. This CDR3 has 16 residues. This chain's CDR3 is CASRTSSGGDTGELFF. CDR3 in DNA: TGTGCCAGCAGAACTTCTAGCGGGGGGGACACCGGGGAGCTGTTTTTT.

This rearrangement joins TRBV4-1 to TRBJ2-3; TRBD1 agrees at 8 bases. This CDR3 is 15 amino acids long. Trimming took 6 bases from V and 0 from J; bases not matched to a gene: 5. CDR1 and CDR2 (germline): MGHRA, YSYEKL. CDR3 region: CASRSGQVSTDTQYF. Written as DNA, the CDR3 is TGCGCCAGCAGGTCGGGACAGGTCAGCACAGATACGCAGTATTTT.

As to this clone: At the DNA level, this CDR3 is encoded by other sequences in the same sample as well. The chain recombines TRBV19 with TRBJ1-1, with 7 positions matching TRBD1. V shed 3 bases, J shed 0 bases, and the junction held 10 bases outside the gene matches. The CDR3 covers 17 residues. CDR1 and CDR2 (germline): LNHDA, SQIVND (reference sequence). In nucleotides, the CDR3 is TGTGCCAGTAGTATTAGGAGGACAGGACCAATGAACACTGAAGCTTTCTTT. Encoded protein: CASSIRRTGPMNTEAFF.

The chain links TRBV7-2 to TRBJ1-6; no firm D call. Trimming pared 2 bases from V and 13 bases from J, leaving 12 bases between. The CDR3 is 13 amino acids. Germline V gives CDR1 SGHTA, CDR2 FQGNSA. The CDR3 protein is CASSLSLLGPLHF. The CDR3 bases are TGTGCCAGCAGCTTATCCCTCTTGGGTCCCCTCCACTTT. The full variable domain, with the rest looked up from reference TRBV7-2 and TRBJ1-6, is GAGVSQSPSNKVTEKGKDVELRCDPISGHTALYWYRQSLGQGLEFLIYFQGNSAPDKSGLPSDRFSAERTGGSVSTLTIQRTQQEDSAVYLCASSLSLLGPLHFGNGTRLTVT.

J is TRBJ2-5 and V is TRBV4-1; 9 nucleotides match TRBD2. This CDR3 is built from 13 residues. J lost 5 bases, V lost 4 bases, and 2 bases had no gene match. Per the germline V gene, CDR1 is MGHRA and CDR2 is YSYEKL. CDR3 bases: TGCGCCAGCAGCCGCCTAGCGGGGGAGACCCAGTACTTC. Residues: CASSRLAGETQYF.

The chain carries TRBV28 and TRBJ2-7; the D is unclear. CDR1 and CDR2 from the germline V gene are MDHEN and SYDVKM. Trimming removed 6 bases at V and 3 bases at J, with 12 bases between. The CDR3 has 13 amino acids. As DNA, the CDR3 is TGTGCCAGCAGGCAGAATCTAGACTACGAGCAGTACTTC. Residues: CASRQNLDYEQYF.

This chain uses TRBV5-4 with TRBJ1-5; no definite D call. V lost 0 bases and J 7 bases, leaving 8 bases between the germline ends. In germline, CDR1 is SGHNT, CDR2 YYREEE (reference sequence). There are 13 residues in the CDR3. In DNA, the CDR3 is TGTGCCAGCAGCTTGGAACCGGGACAGCCCCAGCATTTT. It encodes CASSLEPGQPQHF.

This clone was recorded a few times. The chain is built from TRBV5-1 and TRBJ2-7; D is possibly TRBD1 (6 bases). Trimming shortened V by 4 bases and J by 3 bases, and 14 bases separated the two germline ends. Per the germline V gene, CDR1 is SGHRS and CDR2 is YFSETQ. The CDR3 totals 14 residues. CDR3 bases: TGCGCCAGCAGCAAGACTCAGGGGAACTACGAGCAGTACTTC. Protein sequence: CASSKTQGNYEQYF.

The rearrangement uses TRBV7-3 and TRBJ2-1; 10 bases map to TRBD1. Germline loops: CDR1 SGHTA, CDR2 FQGTGA. V gave up 5 bases and J gave up 0 bases; unmatched junction bases: 4. The CDR3 loop spans 16 amino acids. The CDR3 loop reads CASSPRQGASYNEQFF. CDR3 DNA: TGTGCCAGCAGCCCAAGACAGGGGGCCTCCTACAATGAGCAGTTCTTC.

The chain is built from TRBV5-6 and TRBJ1-3; TRBD1 is a possible D gene (5 bases). Deletions cut 1 base from V and 0 bases from J, with 14 bases between. This CDR3 has 17 residues. Germline V lookup: CDR1 SGHDT, CDR2 YYEEEE. The CDR3 loop is CASSLLQQVFSGNTIYF. The CDR3 DNA follows: TGTGCCAGCAGCTTGCTCCAACAGGTCTTCTCTGGAAACACCATATATTTT.

This clone was seen a handful of times. The J gene is TRBJ1-4, the V gene TRBV10-3; D gene unclear. The CDR3 is made up of 13 amino acids. The V and J ends lost 3 bases and 6 bases respectively, with 8 bases between them. Germline loops: CDR1 ENHRY, CDR2 SYGVKD. CDR3 DNA sequence: TGTGCCATCAGTGAACCCCGGGATGAAAAACTGTTTTTT. Amino acids: CAISEPRDEKLFF.

The rearrangement uses TRBV5-1 and TRBJ2-1, with TRBD2 identical over 11 bases. The CDR3 runs to 15 residues. The germline V gene encodes CDR1 SGHRS and CDR2 YFSETQ. With V trimmed by 3 bases and J by 8 bases, 7 bases remained unmatched. This CDR3 reads CASSYSGGAVDEQFF. The CDR3 DNA is TGCGCCAGCAGCTATAGCGGGGGGGCGGTGGATGAGCAGTTCTTC.

The chain couples TRBV6-5 to TRBJ1-5; no reliable D call. The CDR3 contains 9 residues. From germline, CDR1 is MNHEY and CDR2 SVGAGI. The DNA for the CDR3 is TGTGACATACTCGGTTCTCAGCATTTT. Translated: CDILGSQHF.

This clone was counted a few times. The V and J genes are TRBV11-2 and TRBJ2-1; 8 bases line up with TRBD2. This CDR3 is built from 13 residues. CDR1 and CDR2 from the germline V gene are SGHAT and FQNNGV. The trim removed 8 bases at V and 4 bases at J, leaving 4 bases unmatched. The CDR3 loop reads CASDQRGYNEQFF. The DNA for the CDR3 is TGTGCCAGCGACCAGCGGGGGTACAATGAGCAGTTCTTC.

The gene calls are TRBV4-1 and TRBJ2-7; the match to TRBD2 covers 7 bases. The germline CDR1 and CDR2 sequences are MGHRA and YSYEKL. The CDR3 is made up of 18 amino acids. The V gene end was trimmed by 0 bases and the J gene end by 2 bases; junction bases not matched to a gene: 13. The chain's CDR3 is CASSQDVAGVPQPYEQYF. In DNA form, the CDR3 reads TGCGCCAGCAGCCAAGATGTCGCGGGAGTCCCACAACCCTACGAGCAGTACTTC.

V and J are TRBV7-9 and TRBJ1-2; maybe TRBD1 (6 bases). V lost 1 base, J lost 7 bases, and 13 bases lay in between. The CDR3 has 14 amino acids. Germline CDR1 and CDR2: SEHNR and FQNEAQ (reference sequence). This CDR3 reads CASSLVQGRGGYTF. As DNA, the CDR3 is TGTGCCAGCAGCTTAGTGCAGGGGAGGGGTGGCTACACCTTC.

The chain uses TRBV28 and TRBJ1-6; TRBD1 matches 12 bases. The CDR3 extends over 17 amino acids. The germline CDR1 and CDR2 sequences are MDHEN and SYDVKM. Losses at the gene ends were 10 bases for V and 10 bases for J; bases not matched to a gene: 17. The CDR3 region is CATLGQGASFGRSPLHF. The CDR3 DNA follows: TGTGCCACCCTGGGACAGGGGGCATCGTTTGGGAGATCACCCCTCCACTTT.